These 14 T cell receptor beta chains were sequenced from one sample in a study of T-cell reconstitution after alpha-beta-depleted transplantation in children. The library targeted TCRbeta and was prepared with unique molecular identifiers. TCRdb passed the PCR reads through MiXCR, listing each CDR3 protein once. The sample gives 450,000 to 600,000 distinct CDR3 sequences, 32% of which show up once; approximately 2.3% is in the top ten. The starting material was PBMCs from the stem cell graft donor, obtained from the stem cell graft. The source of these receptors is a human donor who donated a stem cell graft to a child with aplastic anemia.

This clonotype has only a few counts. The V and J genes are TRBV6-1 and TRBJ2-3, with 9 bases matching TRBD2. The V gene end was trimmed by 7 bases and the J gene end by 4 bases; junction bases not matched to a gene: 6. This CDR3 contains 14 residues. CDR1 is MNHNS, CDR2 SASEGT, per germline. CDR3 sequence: CASTTSGRADTQYF. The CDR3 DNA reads TGTGCCAGCACGACTAGCGGAAGGGCAGATACGCAGTATTTT.

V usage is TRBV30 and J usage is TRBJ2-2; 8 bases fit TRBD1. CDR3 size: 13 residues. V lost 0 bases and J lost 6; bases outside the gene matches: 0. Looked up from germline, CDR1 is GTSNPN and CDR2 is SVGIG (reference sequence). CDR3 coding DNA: TGTGCCTGGAGTGTACAGGGGGCCGGGGAGCTGTTTTTT. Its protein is CAWSVQGAGELFF.

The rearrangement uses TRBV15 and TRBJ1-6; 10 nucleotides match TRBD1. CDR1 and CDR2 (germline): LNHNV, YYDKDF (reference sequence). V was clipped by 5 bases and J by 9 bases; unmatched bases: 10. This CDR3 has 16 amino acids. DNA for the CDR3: TGTGCCACCAGCCGACAGGACAGGGGGAGGGGTTCACCCCTCCACTTT. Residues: CATSRQDRGRGSPLHF.

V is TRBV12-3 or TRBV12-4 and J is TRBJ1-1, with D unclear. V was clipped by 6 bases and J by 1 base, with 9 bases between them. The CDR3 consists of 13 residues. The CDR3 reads CASRPFRNTEAFF. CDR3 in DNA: TGTGCCAGCAGGCCTTTTAGGAACACTGAAGCTTTCTTT.

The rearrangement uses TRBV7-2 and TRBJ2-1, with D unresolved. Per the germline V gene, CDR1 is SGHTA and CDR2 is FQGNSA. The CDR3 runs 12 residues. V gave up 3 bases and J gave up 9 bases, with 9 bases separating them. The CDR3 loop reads CASSFLTAEQFF. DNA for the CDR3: TGTGCCAGCAGCTTCCTAACGGCTGAGCAGTTCTTC. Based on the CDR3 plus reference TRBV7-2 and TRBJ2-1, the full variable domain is GAGVSQSPSNKVTEKGKDVELRCDPISGHTALYWYRQSLGQGLEFLIYFQGNSAPDKSGLPSDRFSAERTGGSVSTLTIQRTQQEDSAVYLCASSFLTAEQFFGPGTRLTVL.

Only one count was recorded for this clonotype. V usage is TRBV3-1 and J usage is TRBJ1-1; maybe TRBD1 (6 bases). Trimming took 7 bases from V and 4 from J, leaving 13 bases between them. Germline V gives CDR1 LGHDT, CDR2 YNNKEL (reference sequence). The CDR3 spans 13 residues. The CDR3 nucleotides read TGTGCCAGCAATCAGGGGAGAGGCACTGAAGCTTTCTTT. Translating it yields CASNQGRGTEAFF.

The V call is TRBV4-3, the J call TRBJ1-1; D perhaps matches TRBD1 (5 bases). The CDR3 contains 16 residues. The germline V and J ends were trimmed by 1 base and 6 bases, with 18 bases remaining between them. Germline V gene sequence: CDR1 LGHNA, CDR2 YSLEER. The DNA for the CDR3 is TGCGCCAGCAGCCAAGCATCGGCAGGGCTGAGCGCTGAAGCTTTCTTT. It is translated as CASSQASAGLSAEAFF.

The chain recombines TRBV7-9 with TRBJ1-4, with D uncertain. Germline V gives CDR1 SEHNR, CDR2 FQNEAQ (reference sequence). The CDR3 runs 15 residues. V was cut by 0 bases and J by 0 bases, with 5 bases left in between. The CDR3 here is CASSLARSTNEKLFF. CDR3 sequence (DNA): TGTGCCAGCAGCTTAGCGCGGTCAACTAATGAAAAACTGTTTTTT.

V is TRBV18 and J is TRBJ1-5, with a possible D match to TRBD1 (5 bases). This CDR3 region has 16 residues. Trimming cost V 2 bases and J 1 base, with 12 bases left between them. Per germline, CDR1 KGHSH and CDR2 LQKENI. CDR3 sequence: CASSPGRGMSNQPQHF. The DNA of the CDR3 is TGTGCCAGCTCACCAGGCCGGGGGATGAGCAATCAGCCCCAGCATTTT.

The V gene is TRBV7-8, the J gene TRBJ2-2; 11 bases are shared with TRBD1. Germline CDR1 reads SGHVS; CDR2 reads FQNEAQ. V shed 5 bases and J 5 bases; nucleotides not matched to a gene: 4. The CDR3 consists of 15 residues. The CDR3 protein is CASSARDRGTGELFF. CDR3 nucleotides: TGTGCCAGCAGCGCCCGGGACAGGGGGACCGGGGAGCTGTTTTTT. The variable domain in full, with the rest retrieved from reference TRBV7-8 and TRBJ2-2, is GAGVSQSPRYKVAKRGQDVALRCDPISGHVSLFWYQQALGQGPEFLTYFQNEAQLDKSGLPSDRFFAERPEGSVSTLKIQRTQQEDSAVYLCASSARDRGTGELFFGEGSRLTVL.

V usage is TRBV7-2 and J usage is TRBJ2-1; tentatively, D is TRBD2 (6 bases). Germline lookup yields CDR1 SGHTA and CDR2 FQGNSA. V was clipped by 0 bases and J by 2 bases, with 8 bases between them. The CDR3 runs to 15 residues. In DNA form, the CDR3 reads TGTGCCAGCAGCTTAGCACGGGAGACCTACAATGAGCAGTTCTTC. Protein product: CASSLARETYNEQFF. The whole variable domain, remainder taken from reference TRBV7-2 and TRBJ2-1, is GAGVSQSPSNKVTEKGKDVELRCDPISGHTALYWYRQSLGQGLEFLIYFQGNSAPDKSGLPSDRFSAERTGGSVSTLTIQRTQQEDSAVYLCASSLARETYNEQFFGPGTRLTVL.

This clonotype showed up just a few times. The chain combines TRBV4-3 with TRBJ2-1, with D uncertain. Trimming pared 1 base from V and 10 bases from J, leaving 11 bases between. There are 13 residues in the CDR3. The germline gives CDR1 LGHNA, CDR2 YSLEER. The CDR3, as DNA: TGCGCCAGCAGCCAAGTCGGTCTGAACGAGCAGTTCTTC. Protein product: CASSQVGLNEQFF.

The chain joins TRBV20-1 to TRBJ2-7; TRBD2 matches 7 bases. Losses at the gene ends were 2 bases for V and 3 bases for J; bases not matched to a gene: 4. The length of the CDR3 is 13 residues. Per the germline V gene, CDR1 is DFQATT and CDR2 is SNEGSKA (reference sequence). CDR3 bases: TGCAGTGCTAGATCTACTAGCGACTACGAGCAGTACTTC. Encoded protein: CSARSTSDYEQYF.

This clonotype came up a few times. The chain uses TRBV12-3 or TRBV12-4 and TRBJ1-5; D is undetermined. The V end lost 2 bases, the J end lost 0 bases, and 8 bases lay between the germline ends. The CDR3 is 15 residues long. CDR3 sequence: CASSLFPDSNQPQHF. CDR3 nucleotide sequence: TGTGCCAGCAGTTTATTTCCCGATAGCAATCAGCCCCAGCATTTT.